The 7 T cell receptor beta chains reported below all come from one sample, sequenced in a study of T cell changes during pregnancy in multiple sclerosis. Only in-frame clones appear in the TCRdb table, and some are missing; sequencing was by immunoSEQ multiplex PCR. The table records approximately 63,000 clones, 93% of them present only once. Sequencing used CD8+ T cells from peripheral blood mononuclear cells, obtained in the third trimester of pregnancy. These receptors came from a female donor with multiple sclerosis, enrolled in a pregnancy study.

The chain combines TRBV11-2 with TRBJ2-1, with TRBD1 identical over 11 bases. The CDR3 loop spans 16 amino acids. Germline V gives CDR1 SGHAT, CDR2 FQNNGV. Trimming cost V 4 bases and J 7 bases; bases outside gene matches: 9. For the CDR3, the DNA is TGTGCCAGCAGCTCGACCGGACAGGGGGCGAAGAATGAGCAGTTCTTC. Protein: CASSSTGQGAKNEQFF.

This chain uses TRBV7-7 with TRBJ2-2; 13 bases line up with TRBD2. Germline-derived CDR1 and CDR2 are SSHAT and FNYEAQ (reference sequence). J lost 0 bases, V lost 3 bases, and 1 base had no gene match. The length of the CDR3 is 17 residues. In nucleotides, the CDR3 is TGTGCCAGCAGCTTGACTAGCGGGAGGTCGAACACCGGGGAGCTGTTTTTT. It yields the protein CASSLTSGRSNTGELFF.

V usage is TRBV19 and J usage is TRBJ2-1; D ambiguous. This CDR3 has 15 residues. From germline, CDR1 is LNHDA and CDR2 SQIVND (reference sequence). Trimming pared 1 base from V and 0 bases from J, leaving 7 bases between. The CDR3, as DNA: TGTGCCAGTAGTATAGCACGTAGCTCCTACAATGAGCAGTTCTTC. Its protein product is CASSIARSSYNEQFF.

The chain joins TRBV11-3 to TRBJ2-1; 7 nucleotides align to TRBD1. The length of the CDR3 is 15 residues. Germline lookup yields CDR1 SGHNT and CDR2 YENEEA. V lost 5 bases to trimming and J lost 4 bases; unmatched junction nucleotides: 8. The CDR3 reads CASSPRDRTYNEQFF. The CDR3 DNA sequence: TGTGCCAGCAGCCCACGGGACAGAACTTACAATGAGCAGTTCTTC.

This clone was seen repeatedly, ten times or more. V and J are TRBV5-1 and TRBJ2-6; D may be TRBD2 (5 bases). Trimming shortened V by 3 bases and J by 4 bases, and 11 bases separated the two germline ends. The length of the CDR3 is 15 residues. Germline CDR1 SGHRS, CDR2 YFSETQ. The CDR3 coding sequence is TGCGCCAGCAGCTCGGGGTCCTACGGGGCCAACGTCCTGACTTTC. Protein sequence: CASSSGSYGANVLTF.

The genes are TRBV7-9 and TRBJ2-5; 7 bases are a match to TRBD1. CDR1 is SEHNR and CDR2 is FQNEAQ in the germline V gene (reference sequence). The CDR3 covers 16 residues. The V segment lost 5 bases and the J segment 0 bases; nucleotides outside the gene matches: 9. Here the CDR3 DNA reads TGTGCCAGCAGCCCCGCCAGGGACAGCTACCAAGAGACCCAGTACTTC. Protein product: CASSPARDSYQETQYF.

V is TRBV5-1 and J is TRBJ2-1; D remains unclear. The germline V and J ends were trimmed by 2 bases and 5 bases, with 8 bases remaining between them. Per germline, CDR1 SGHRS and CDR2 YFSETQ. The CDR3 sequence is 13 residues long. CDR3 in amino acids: CASSFNSHNEQFF. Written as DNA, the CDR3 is TGCGCCAGCAGCTTTAACAGCCACAATGAGCAGTTCTTC.